The 6 T cell receptor beta chains below all came from one sample that was sequenced in a study of identical twins. One entry per CDR3 protein results from TCRdb running MiXCR on the 5' RACE reads. The data contain 400,000 to 550,000 distinct CDR3 sequences, around 15% of them singletons. A further study also used this sample, focusing on yellow fever vaccine responses in identical twins.

The sample consisted of CD4+ T cells sorted from blood. The receptor set was obtained from a woman aged 18-29 years in good health.

The table lists this clonotype with a few counts. The rearrangement links TRBV5-6 to TRBJ1-2, with TRBD1 as a possible D gene (5 bases). The CDR3 length is 14 residues. The V end lost 0 bases, the J end lost 5 bases, and 11 bases lay between the germline ends. Germline assignment: CDR1 SGHDT and CDR2 YYEEEE. CDR3 loop: CASSLAKAGYGYTF. The CDR3, as DNA: TGTGCCAGCAGCTTGGCCAAGGCAGGGTATGGCTACACCTTC.

This clonotype showed up just a few times. For the CDR3, the DNA is TGTGCCAGCAGCTTAGACGGACCCACCGGGGAGCTGTTTTTT. Translating it yields CASSLDGPTGELFF. The chain links TRBV11-3 to TRBJ2-2; D uncertain. V lost 0 bases and J lost 4, with 6 bases in between. CDR1 and CDR2 (germline): SGHNT, YENEEA. This CDR3 region has 14 residues.

This clonotype was seen more than once but under ten times. The rearrangement joins TRBV7-2 to TRBJ2-2, with TRBD1 matching 10 bases. V was pared by 5 bases and J by 4 bases, with 4 bases of the junction left unmatched. The germline V gene has CDR1 SGHTA and CDR2 FQGNSA. The CDR3 has 15 residues. The CDR3 sequence is CASSHGTGVTGELFF. The CDR3 nucleotides read TGTGCCAGCAGCCACGGGACAGGGGTCACCGGGGAGCTGTTTTTT.

This clonotype was recorded at least ten times. The chain is built from TRBV29-1 and TRBJ2-2; 16 nucleotides line up with TRBD2. The CDR3 has 17 amino acids. The ends lost 7 bases at V and 1 base at J; junction bases unmatched: 6. CDR1 SQVTM and CDR2 ANQGSEA come from the germline V gene. For the CDR3, the DNA is TGCAGCGCTGTTGGGACTAGCGGGAGGGAGAACACCGGGGAGCTGTTTTTT. Protein: CSAVGTSGRENTGELFF.

This clonotype was observed at least ten times. The V gene is TRBV7-9, the J gene TRBJ1-4; D possibly corresponds to TRBD1 (5 bases). Germline values: CDR1 SEHNR, CDR2 FQNEAQ (reference sequence). The CDR3 has 14 amino acids. V lost 1 base, J lost 7 bases, and 10 bases lay in between. The CDR3: CASSLDAGTEKLFF. CDR3 sequence (DNA): TGTGCCAGCAGCTTAGATGCAGGGACTGAAAAACTGTTTTTT.

The chain uses TRBV5-4 and TRBJ2-2; 7 bases fit TRBD1. The J segment lost 7 bases and the V segment lost 0 bases, leaving 3 bases of the junction unmatched. Per the germline V gene, CDR1 is SGHNT and CDR2 is YYREEE (reference sequence). This CDR3 spans 14 amino acids. This CDR3 reads CASSLGQGNGELFF. The CDR3, as DNA: TGTGCCAGCAGCTTGGGACAGGGTAACGGGGAGCTGTTTTTT.